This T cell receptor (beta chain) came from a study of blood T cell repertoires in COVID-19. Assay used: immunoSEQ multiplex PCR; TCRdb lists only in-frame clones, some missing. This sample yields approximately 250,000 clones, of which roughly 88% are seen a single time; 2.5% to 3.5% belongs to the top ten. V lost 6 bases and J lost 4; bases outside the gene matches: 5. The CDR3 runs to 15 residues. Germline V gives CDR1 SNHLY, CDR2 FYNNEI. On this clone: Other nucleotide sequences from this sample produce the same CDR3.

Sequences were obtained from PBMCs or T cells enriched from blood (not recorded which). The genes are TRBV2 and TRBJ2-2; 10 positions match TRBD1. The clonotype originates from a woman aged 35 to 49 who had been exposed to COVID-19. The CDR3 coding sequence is TGTGCCAGCAGCCCGAGGACAGGGGGCACCGGGGAGCTGTTTTTT. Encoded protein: CASSPRTGGTGELFF.